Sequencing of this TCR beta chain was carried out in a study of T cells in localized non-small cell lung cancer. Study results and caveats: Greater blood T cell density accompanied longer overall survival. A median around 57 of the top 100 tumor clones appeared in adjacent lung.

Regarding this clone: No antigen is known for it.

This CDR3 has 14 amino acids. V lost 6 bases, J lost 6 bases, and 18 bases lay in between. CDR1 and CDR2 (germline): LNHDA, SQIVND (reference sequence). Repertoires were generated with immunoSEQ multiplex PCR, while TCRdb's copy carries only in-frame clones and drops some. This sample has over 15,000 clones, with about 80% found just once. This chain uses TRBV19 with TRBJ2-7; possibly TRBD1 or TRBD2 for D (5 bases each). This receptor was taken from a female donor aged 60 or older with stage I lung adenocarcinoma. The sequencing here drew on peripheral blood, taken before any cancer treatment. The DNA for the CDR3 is TGTGCCAGTAGCTCAGGGAGAGCCTTCGGCGAGCAGTACTTC. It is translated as CASSSGRAFGEQYF.